Sequencing of this T cell receptor (beta chain) was carried out in a study of T cell responses to AZD1222 COVID-19 vaccine. The CDR3 covers 14 residues. V lost 6 bases and J lost 0; bases outside the gene matches: 3. The germline V gene encodes CDR1 LGHNT and CDR2 FRNRAP. The data were produced by immunoSEQ multiplex PCR, yet TCRdb's version contains in-frame clones alone and is incomplete. The sample contains roughly 28,000 clones, around 86% of which appear only once. Here the sequenced sample was peripheral blood, taken on day 0 of AZD1222 vaccination. This rearrangement joins TRBV12-5 to TRBJ2-3; 7 bases are a match to TRBD2. This sequence originates from an adult in good health. The CDR3 spells CASGSGDSTDTQYF. CDR3 DNA: TGTGCTAGTGGGAGCGGGGATAGCACAGATACGCAGTATTTT.